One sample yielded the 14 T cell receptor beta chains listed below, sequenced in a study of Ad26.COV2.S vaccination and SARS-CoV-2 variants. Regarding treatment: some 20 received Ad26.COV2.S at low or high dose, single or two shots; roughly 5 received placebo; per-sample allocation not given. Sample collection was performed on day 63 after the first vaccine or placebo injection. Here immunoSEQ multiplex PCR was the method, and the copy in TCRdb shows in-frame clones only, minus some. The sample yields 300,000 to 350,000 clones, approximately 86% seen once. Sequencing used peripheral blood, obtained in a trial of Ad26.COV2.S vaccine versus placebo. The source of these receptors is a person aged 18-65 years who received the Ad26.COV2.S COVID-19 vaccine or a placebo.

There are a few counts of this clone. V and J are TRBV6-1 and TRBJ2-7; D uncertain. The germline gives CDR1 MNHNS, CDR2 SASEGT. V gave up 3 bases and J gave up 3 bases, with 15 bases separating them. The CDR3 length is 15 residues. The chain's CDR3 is CASSEGRWFIYEQYF. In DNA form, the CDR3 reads TGTGCCAGCAGTGAGGGCAGGTGGTTTATCTACGAGCAGTACTTC.

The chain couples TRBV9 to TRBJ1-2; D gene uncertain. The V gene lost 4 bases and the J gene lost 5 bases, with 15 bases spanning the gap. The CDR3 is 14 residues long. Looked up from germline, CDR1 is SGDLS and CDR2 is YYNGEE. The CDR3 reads CASSTPGSGYGYTF. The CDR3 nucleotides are TGTGCCAGCAGCACGCCGGGGTCGGGGTATGGCTACACCTTC.

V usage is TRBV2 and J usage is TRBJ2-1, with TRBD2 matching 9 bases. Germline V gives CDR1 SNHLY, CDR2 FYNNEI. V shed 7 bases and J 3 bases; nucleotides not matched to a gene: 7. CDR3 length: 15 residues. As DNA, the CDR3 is TGTGCCAGCAAGGGGACTAGCTTGGGCTACAATGAGCAGTTCTTC. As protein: CASKGTSLGYNEQFF.

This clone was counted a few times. This CDR3 is CASSIPPGASLSSNQPQHF. The CDR3, as DNA: TGTGCCAGTAGTATCCCCCCAGGGGCCTCCCTTTCAAGCAATCAGCCCCAGCATTTT. This chain connects TRBV19 to TRBJ1-5; weak D call: TRBD1 (6 bases). This CDR3 is 19 amino acids long. The V gene lost 3 bases and the J gene lost 1 base, with 22 bases spanning the gap. The germline V gene encodes CDR1 LNHDA and CDR2 SQIVND (reference sequence). The full variable domain, its missing parts supplied by reference TRBV19 and TRBJ1-5, is DGGITQSPKYLFRKEGQNVTLSCEQNLNHDAMYWYRQDPGQGLRLIYYSQIVNDFQKGDIAEGYSVSREKKESFPLTVTSAQKNPTAFYLCASSIPPGASLSSNQPQHFGDGTRLSIL.

The CDR3 DNA is TGTGCCAGCGGGCCCCTACAGGTGAACACTGAAGCTTTCTTT. Translated: CASGPLQVNTEAFF. The gene calls are TRBV9 and TRBJ1-1, with D perhaps matching TRBD1 (5 bases). CDR1 SGDLS and CDR2 YYNGEE come from the germline V gene. The CDR3 spans 14 residues. With 7 bases removed from V and 0 bases from J, the gap between germline ends came to 13 bases.

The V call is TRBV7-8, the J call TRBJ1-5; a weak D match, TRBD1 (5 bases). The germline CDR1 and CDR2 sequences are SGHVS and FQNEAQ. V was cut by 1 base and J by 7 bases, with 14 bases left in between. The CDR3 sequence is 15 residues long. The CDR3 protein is CASSLDPGAGQPQHF. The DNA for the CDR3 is TGTGCCAGCAGCTTAGATCCCGGGGCCGGACAGCCCCAGCATTTT.

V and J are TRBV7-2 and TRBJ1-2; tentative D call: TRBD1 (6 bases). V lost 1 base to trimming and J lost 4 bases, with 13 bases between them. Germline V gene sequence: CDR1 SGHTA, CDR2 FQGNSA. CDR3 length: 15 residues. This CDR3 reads CASSLGEGQLYGYTF. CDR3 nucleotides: TGTGCCAGCAGCTTAGGGGAAGGACAGCTCTATGGCTACACCTTC.

The CDR3 DNA sequence: TGTGCCAGCAGTTCCACTTGGGGTGAGCAGTTCTTC. This encodes CASSSTWGEQFF. V and J are TRBV6-5 and TRBJ2-1; D gene ambiguous. The V gene lost 4 bases and the J gene lost 9 bases, with 10 bases spanning the gap. This CDR3 region has 12 residues. Germline CDR1 is MNHEY and CDR2 is SVGAGI.

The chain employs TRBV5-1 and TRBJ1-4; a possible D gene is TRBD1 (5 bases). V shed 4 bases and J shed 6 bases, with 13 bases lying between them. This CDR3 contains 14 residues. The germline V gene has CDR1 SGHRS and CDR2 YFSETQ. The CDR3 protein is CASSPGRWDEKLFF. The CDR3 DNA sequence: TGCGCCAGCAGCCCGGGACGGTGGGATGAAAAACTGTTTTTT.

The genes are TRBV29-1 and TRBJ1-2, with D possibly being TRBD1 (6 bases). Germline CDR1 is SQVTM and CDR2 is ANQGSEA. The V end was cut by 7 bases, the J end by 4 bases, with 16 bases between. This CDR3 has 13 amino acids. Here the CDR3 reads CSAGGGGTYGYTF. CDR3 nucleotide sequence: TGCAGCGCGGGAGGAGGGGGGACCTATGGCTACACCTTC. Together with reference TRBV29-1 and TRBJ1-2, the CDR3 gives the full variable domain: SAVISQKPSRDICQRGTSLTIQCQVDSQVTMMFWYRQQPGQSLTLIATANQGSEATYESGFVIDKFPISRPNLTFSTLTVSNMSPEDSSIYLCSAGGGGTYGYTFGSGTRLTVV.

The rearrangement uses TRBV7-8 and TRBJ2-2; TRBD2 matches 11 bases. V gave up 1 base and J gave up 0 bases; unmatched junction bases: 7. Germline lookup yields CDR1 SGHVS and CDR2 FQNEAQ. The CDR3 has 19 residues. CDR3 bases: TGTGCCAGCAGCTTAGGAACTAGCGGGGGACCCACGAACACCGGGGAGCTGTTTTTT. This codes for CASSLGTSGGPTNTGELFF.

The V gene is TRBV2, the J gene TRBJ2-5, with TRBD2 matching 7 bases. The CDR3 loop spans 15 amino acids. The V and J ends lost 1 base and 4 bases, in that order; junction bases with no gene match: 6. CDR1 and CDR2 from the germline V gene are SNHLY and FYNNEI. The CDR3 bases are TGTGCCAGCAGTGAAGGGGAGGGGAAGGGAGAGACCCAGTACTTC. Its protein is CASSEGEGKGETQYF.

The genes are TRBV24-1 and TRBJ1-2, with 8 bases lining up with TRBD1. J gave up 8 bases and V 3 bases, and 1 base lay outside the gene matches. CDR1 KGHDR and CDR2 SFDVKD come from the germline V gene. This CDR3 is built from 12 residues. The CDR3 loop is CATSDPGGGYTF. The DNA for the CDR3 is TGTGCCACCAGTGATCCAGGGGGCGGCTACACCTTC.

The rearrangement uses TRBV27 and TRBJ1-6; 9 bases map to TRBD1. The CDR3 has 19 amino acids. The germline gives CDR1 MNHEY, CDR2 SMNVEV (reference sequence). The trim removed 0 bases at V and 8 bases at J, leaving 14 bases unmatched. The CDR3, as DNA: TGTGCCAGCAGTTTATCGGGCAGGGGGACAGGGACAGGGCATTCACCCCTCCACTTT. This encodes CASSLSGRGTGTGHSPLHF.